These T cell receptor beta chains were read from a single sample in a study of control samples from healthy donors and cancer patients. Produced via immunoSEQ multiplex PCR; TCRdb's table is partial and in-frame only. Of approximately 99,000 clones in the sample, approximately 82% were seen once. Material: blood. The receptors derive from a man aged 18 to 29 in good health. The CDR3 runs from the conserved cysteine through the conserved F or W. Fields, in order: CDR3 protein, CDR3 DNA, clone size, J gene, D gene, V gene. The D gene is left open where the match is weak. Size values are once, few and many counts, or a class for expanded clones, and some rows have none.

CDR3aa: CASSLGAGESEKLFF
CDR3nt: TGTGCCAGCAGCTTAGGAGCGGGGGAAAGTGAAAAACTGTTTTTT
abundance: -
j_gene: TRBJ1-4
d_gene: -
v_gene: TRBV7-9

CDR3aa: CASSRDSNQPQHF
CDR3nt: TGTGCCAGCAGCAGGGACAGCAATCAGCCCCAGCATTTT
abundance: few
j_gene: TRBJ1-5
d_gene: -
v_gene: TRBV5-8

CDR3aa: CASSFPTYEQYF
CDR3nt: TGTGCCAGCAGTTTCCCCACCTACGAGCAGTACTTC
abundance: -
j_gene: TRBJ2-7
d_gene: -
v_gene: TRBV27

CDR3aa: CASSQSGGRNSPLHF
CDR3nt: TGTGCCAGCAGCCAATCCGGGGGGAGGAATTCACCCCTCCACTTT
abundance: -
j_gene: TRBJ1-6
d_gene: -
v_gene: TRBV3-1/TRBV3-2

CDR3aa: CASNRGDNEKLFF
CDR3nt: TGTGCCAGCAACAGGGGCGATAATGAAAAACTGTTTTTT
abundance: -
j_gene: TRBJ1-4
d_gene: TRBD1
v_gene: TRBV6-5

CDR3aa: CASSLEAGRVTDTQYF
CDR3nt: TGTGCCAGCAGCTTAGAGGCGGGGAGGGTCACAGATACGCAGTATTTT
abundance: few
j_gene: TRBJ2-3
d_gene: TRBD2
v_gene: TRBV11-1

CDR3aa: CASSDRTQNTEAFF
CDR3nt: TGTGCCAGCAGCGATAGGACACAGAACACTGAAGCTTTCTTT
abundance: -
j_gene: TRBJ1-1
d_gene: -
v_gene: TRBV7-9

CDR3aa: CASSLGDQGKYEQYF
CDR3nt: TGTGCCAGCAGCTTGGGGGATCAGGGGAAATACGAGCAGTACTTC
abundance: -
j_gene: TRBJ2-7
d_gene: -
v_gene: TRBV5-4

CDR3aa: CASSLVGLTSNEQFF
CDR3nt: TGTGCCAGCAGCTTAGTGGGCCTCACATCGAATGAGCAGTTCTTC
abundance: few
j_gene: TRBJ2-1
d_gene: -
v_gene: TRBV7-2

CDR3aa: CATEADYYTEAFF
CDR3nt: TGTGCCACCGAGGCAGACTATTACACTGAAGCTTTCTTT
abundance: -
j_gene: TRBJ1-1
d_gene: -
v_gene: TRBV15

CDR3aa: CASQTGAHYNEQFF
CDR3nt: TGTGCCAGTCAGACAGGGGCTCACTACAATGAGCAGTTCTTC
abundance: -
j_gene: TRBJ2-1
d_gene: TRBD1
v_gene: TRBV19

CDR3aa: CSVGSIGANYGYTF
CDR3nt: TGCAGCGTAGGGTCTATCGGGGCTAACTATGGCTACACCTTC
abundance: -
j_gene: TRBJ1-2
d_gene: -
v_gene: TRBV29-1

CDR3aa: CASSLALSGGQHF
CDR3nt: TGTGCCAGCAGTTTAGCCCTATCGGGGGGCCAGCATTTT
abundance: once
j_gene: TRBJ1-5
d_gene: -
v_gene: TRBV28

CDR3aa: CASSLLGGVNTGELFF
CDR3nt: TGCGCCAGCAGCTTGCTTGGAGGGGTTAACACCGGGGAGCTGTTTTTT
abundance: -
j_gene: TRBJ2-2
d_gene: -
v_gene: TRBV5-1

CDR3aa: CASSLSLRGTDTQYF
CDR3nt: TGTGCTAGCAGCTTATCTCTACGGGGCACAGATACGCAGTATTTT
abundance: -
j_gene: TRBJ2-3
d_gene: -
v_gene: TRBV7-7

CDR3aa: CASEAPPADTQYF
CDR3nt: TGTGCCAGCGAAGCACCCCCAGCAGATACGCAGTATTTT
abundance: -
j_gene: TRBJ2-3
d_gene: -
v_gene: TRBV7-2

CDR3aa: CASSDGAYTGGTDTQYF
CDR3nt: TGTGCCAGCAGCGACGGTGCCTACACAGGGGGTACAGATACGCAGTATTTT
abundance: -
j_gene: TRBJ2-3
d_gene: TRBD1
v_gene: TRBV9

CDR3aa: CASSPTGERLNTEAFF
CDR3nt: TGCGCCAGCAGCCCTACAGGGGAAAGGTTGAACACTGAAGCTTTCTTT
abundance: -
j_gene: TRBJ1-1
d_gene: TRBD1
v_gene: TRBV5-1

CDR3aa: CASSLYAVNTEAFF
CDR3nt: TGTGCCAGCAGTTTATACGCCGTGAACACTGAAGCTTTCTTT
abundance: -
j_gene: TRBJ1-1
d_gene: -
v_gene: TRBV27

CDR3aa: CAISDGDRRTMSGANVLTF
CDR3nt: TGTGCCATCAGTGACGGGGACAGGCGAACTATGAGTGGGGCCAACGTCCTGACTTTC
abundance: -
j_gene: TRBJ2-6
d_gene: TRBD1
v_gene: TRBV10-3

CDR3aa: CASRTEGTGNTEAFF
CDR3nt: TGTGCCAGCAGGACTGAAGGGACTGGGAACACTGAAGCTTTCTTT
abundance: -
j_gene: TRBJ1-1
d_gene: -
v_gene: TRBV28

CDR3aa: CASSRGHAYEQYF
CDR3nt: TGTGCCAGCAGCCGGGGACATGCCTACGAGCAGTACTTC
abundance: -
j_gene: TRBJ2-7
d_gene: -
v_gene: TRBV28

CDR3aa: CASSRPQAYQETQYF
CDR3nt: TGTGCCAGCAGCAGACCCCAGGCTTACCAAGAGACCCAGTACTTC
abundance: -
j_gene: TRBJ2-5
d_gene: -
v_gene: TRBV5-5

CDR3aa: CASSFWQGVPSYNEQFF
CDR3nt: TGTGCCAGCAGCTTTTGGCAGGGCGTACCCTCCTACAATGAGCAGTTCTTC
abundance: -
j_gene: TRBJ2-1
d_gene: -
v_gene: TRBV13

CDR3aa: CASRRQGINYGYTF
CDR3nt: TGTGCCAGCAGAAGACAGGGGATTAACTATGGCTACACCTTC
abundance: -
j_gene: TRBJ1-2
d_gene: TRBD1
v_gene: TRBV6-5

CDR3aa: CASSPGTGAGYGYTF
CDR3nt: TGTGCCAGCAGTCCCGGGACAGGGGCGGGCTATGGCTACACCTTC
abundance: -
j_gene: TRBJ1-2
d_gene: TRBD1
v_gene: TRBV7-6

CDR3aa: CASSFQGTGANVLTF
CDR3nt: TGTGCCAGCAGTTTCCAGGGTACTGGGGCCAACGTCCTGACTTTC
abundance: -
j_gene: TRBJ2-6
d_gene: -
v_gene: TRBV5-4

CDR3aa: CASSYSGEPYNSPLHF
CDR3nt: TGTGCCAGCAGTTACAGTGGAGAACCCTATAATTCACCCCTCCACTTT
abundance: few
j_gene: TRBJ1-6
d_gene: -
v_gene: TRBV6-5

CDR3aa: CATSRYRFGASNQPQHF
CDR3nt: TGTGCCACCAGCAGATATCGGTTCGGGGCGAGCAATCAGCCCCAGCATTTT
abundance: -
j_gene: TRBJ1-5
d_gene: -
v_gene: TRBV15

CDR3aa: CASSAVRLGGEAFF
CDR3nt: TGTGCCAGCAGCGCAGTCCGACTCGGGGGTGAAGCTTTCTTT
abundance: -
j_gene: TRBJ1-1
d_gene: -
v_gene: TRBV9

CDR3aa: CAWGGQSLQPQHF
CDR3nt: TGTGCCTGGGGGGGACAGTCCCTTCAGCCCCAGCATTTT
abundance: -
j_gene: TRBJ1-5
d_gene: TRBD1
v_gene: TRBV30

CDR3aa: CASSLFGSTEAFF
CDR3nt: TGTGCCAGCAGCCTTTTCGGGAGCACTGAAGCTTTCTTT
abundance: -
j_gene: TRBJ1-1
d_gene: -
v_gene: TRBV3-1/TRBV3-2

CDR3aa: CASSLWGNYGYTF
CDR3nt: TGTGCCAGCAGCTTATGGGGTAACTATGGCTACACCTTC
abundance: -
j_gene: TRBJ1-2
d_gene: -
v_gene: TRBV7-2

CDR3aa: CASSPYLTPTNYGYTF
CDR3nt: TGTGCCAGCAGCCCTTACTTGACCCCAACTAACTATGGCTACACCTTC
abundance: -
j_gene: TRBJ1-2
d_gene: -
v_gene: TRBV7-2

CDR3aa: CASSPKGHFEAFF
CDR3nt: TGTGCCAGCAGCCCAAAGGGCCACTTTGAAGCTTTCTTT
abundance: few
j_gene: TRBJ1-1
d_gene: -
v_gene: TRBV3-1/TRBV3-2

CDR3aa: CASSYGTGGTDTQYF
CDR3nt: TGTGCCAGCAGCTATGGGACAGGAGGGACAGATACGCAGTATTTT
abundance: -
j_gene: TRBJ2-3
d_gene: TRBD1
v_gene: TRBV5-8

CDR3aa: CASSQETSGENYNEQFF
CDR3nt: TGTGCCAGCAGCCAAGAGACTAGCGGGGAGAACTACAATGAGCAGTTCTTC
abundance: -
j_gene: TRBJ2-1
d_gene: TRBD2
v_gene: TRBV4-2

CDR3aa: CAISAQNTIYF
CDR3nt: TGTGCCATCAGTGCCCAAAACACCATATATTTT
abundance: -
j_gene: TRBJ1-3
d_gene: -
v_gene: TRBV10-3

CDR3aa: CASKALAGYNEQFF
CDR3nt: TGCGCCAGCAAAGCCCTAGCGGGATACAATGAGCAGTTCTTC
abundance: once
j_gene: TRBJ2-1
d_gene: TRBD2
v_gene: TRBV4-1

CDR3aa: CASSRTGYEQYF
CDR3nt: TGTGCCAGCAGCAGGACAGGCTACGAGCAGTACTTC
abundance: once
j_gene: TRBJ2-7
d_gene: TRBD1
v_gene: TRBV7-9

CDR3aa: CASSVAGNGYTF
CDR3nt: TGTGCCAGCAGCGTCGCAGGAAATGGCTACACCTTC
abundance: -
j_gene: TRBJ1-2
d_gene: -
v_gene: TRBV12-3/TRBV12-4

CDR3aa: CASSLWQVQRGGYTF
CDR3nt: TGTGCCAGCAGTTTATGGCAGGTCCAACGGGGTGGCTACACCTTC
abundance: -
j_gene: TRBJ1-2
d_gene: -
v_gene: TRBV28

CDR3aa: CASSQDGANEKLFF
CDR3nt: TGTGCCAGCAGCCAAGATGGGGCTAATGAAAAACTGTTTTTT
abundance: -
j_gene: TRBJ1-4
d_gene: -
v_gene: TRBV3-1/TRBV3-2

CDR3aa: CASSSPRTGRSYEQYF
CDR3nt: TGTGCCAGCAGTTCCCCTAGGACAGGGAGGAGCTACGAGCAGTACTTC
abundance: -
j_gene: TRBJ2-7
d_gene: TRBD1
v_gene: TRBV27

CDR3aa: CASRGTDREGETQYF
CDR3nt: TGTGCCAGCAGAGGGACGGACAGGGAGGGAGAGACCCAGTACTTC
abundance: -
j_gene: TRBJ2-5
d_gene: -
v_gene: TRBV2

CDR3aa: CASGPGTSVAGELFF
CDR3nt: TGTGCTAGTGGCCCAGGGACTAGCGTCGCCGGGGAGCTGTTTTTT
abundance: -
j_gene: TRBJ2-2
d_gene: TRBD2
v_gene: TRBV12-5